This is a list of T cell receptor beta chains from one sample in a study of post-analysis software for immune sequencing data. TCRdb fed the PCR reads into MiXCR, producing one record per CDR3 protein. The sample carries 600,000 to 700,000 distinct CDR3 sequences, approximately 60% recorded once. Sequenced material: blood. These receptors were obtained from a girl aged 2-9 years with multiple sclerosis. CDR3s include the opening cysteine and the closing phenylalanine or tryptophan.

len	j_gene	v_gene	CDR3aa
13	.	TRBV29-1	CSGGQGGGHEQYF
13	TRBJ2-5	TRBV12-3/TRBV12-4	CASTRDRAETQYF
15	.	TRBV3-1	CASSQLSTAPTEQYF
14	TRBJ1-1	TRBV28	CASSRGQKNTEAFF
14	TRBJ2-7	TRBV12-3/TRBV12-4	CASSGQGMPYEQYF
13	TRBJ2-5	TRBV6-2/TRBV6-3	CASRKSGLETQYF
14	TRBJ2-4	TRBV7-2	CASSERGGRNIQYF
16	TRBJ2-1	TRBV4-2	CASSQEFASGVNEQFF
14	TRBJ1-1	TRBV5-6	CASSPWGPYTEAFF
13	TRBJ2-5	TRBV7-6	CASSRRPQETQYF
15	TRBJ2-4	TRBV7-2	CASSYGSMGKNIQYF
15	TRBJ1-4	TRBV12-5	CASGSRGTTNEKLFF
14	TRBJ2-5	TRBV29-1	CSVEDWPTGATQYF
14	TRBJ2-5	TRBV7-9	CASSERRGQETQYF
14	TRBJ1-4	TRBV7-9	CASSFGSTNEKLFF
15	TRBJ1-1	TRBV6-6	CASSYSAGRNTEAFF
16	TRBJ1-5	TRBV4-1	CASSHLDRGYNQPQHF
17	TRBJ2-6	TRBV5-6	CASSLGGLSSGANVLTF
14	TRBJ2-7	TRBV5-1	CASSLAGRDYEQYF
13	TRBJ1-2	TRBV20-1	CSARSVPLHGYTF
15	TRBJ2-5	TRBV7-2	CASVPLAGRKETQYF
15	TRBJ2-3	TRBV20-1	CSARGTSRRTDTQYF
15	TRBJ2-1	TRBV12-3/TRBV12-4	CASSAYDSSYNEQFF
14	TRBJ1-5	TRBV7-2	CASRLTASNQPQHF
13	TRBJ2-3	TRBV7-8	CASYPGVTDTQYF
14	TRBJ1-1	TRBV2	CASSAVTKDTEAFF
18	TRBJ2-6	TRBV25-1	CASSPGGTDSSGANVLTF
14	TRBJ2-7	TRBV6-1	CASTTIGSSYEQYF
14	TRBJ2-1	TRBV11-1	CASSPRRAGNEQFF
14	TRBJ1-5	TRBV6-6	CASTAGQGPQPQHF
16	TRBJ2-1	TRBV5-1	CASSFGSRGGHNEQFF
17	TRBJ2-6	TRBV25-1	CASSGDRGPSGANVLTF
13	.	TRBV6-1	CASTSGQDYEQYF
13	TRBJ1-2	TRBV29-1	CSVAGGPDYGYTF
14	TRBJ2-1	TRBV21-1	CASSPPRQTNEQFF
14	TRBJ2-4	TRBV20-1	CSAHTTGTENIQYF
14	TRBJ2-7	TRBV5-1	CASSPERDTYEQYF
16	TRBJ2-2	TRBV28	CASSAPGGRGLRELFF
16	TRBJ1-2	TRBV5-6	CASSPVWTGKLYGYTF
12	TRBJ2-3	TRBV6-1	CASTERIHTQYF
12	TRBJ2-4	TRBV12-3/TRBV12-4	CASSSTAWEQYF
16	TRBJ2-1	TRBV18	CASSPPIADSYNEQFF
13	TRBJ2-4	TRBV7-4	CASSLGRGDIQYF
14	TRBJ1-5	TRBV10-3	CAISESPGDQPQHF
15	TRBJ2-3	TRBV11-2	CASRPDRWNTDTQYF
16	TRBJ2-2	TRBV12-3/TRBV12-4	CASRRTGLLASGELFF
15	TRBJ1-5	TRBV27	CASSLMGLSNQPQHF
15	TRBJ2-3	TRBV20-1	CSARERASSTDTQYF